Below are 6 T cell receptor beta chains sequenced from a single sample in a study of OX40 agonist ivuxolimab in advanced cancers. Sequencing used immunoSEQ multiplex PCR; TCRdb keeps in-frame clones, though not all of them. This sample has about 26,000 clones, with about 90% found just once. Sample: CD4+ or CD8+ T cells sorted from blood, taken in a trial of the OX40 agonist ivuxolimab. These receptors all stem from an adult with an advanced solid tumor such as melanoma, head and neck, liver or kidney cancer.

The genes are TRBV5-4 and TRBJ2-2, with TRBD1 as a possible D gene (6 bases). Germline values: CDR1 SGHNT, CDR2 YYREEE (reference sequence). This CDR3 is built from 16 residues. V was cut by 4 bases and J by 0 bases, with 13 bases left in between. CDR3 amino acids: CASSPGGFANTGELFF. For the CDR3, the DNA is TGTGCCAGCAGCCCTGGGGGCTTCGCGAACACCGGGGAGCTGTTTTTT.

The rearrangement uses TRBV2 and TRBJ2-3; D perhaps matches TRBD2 (6 bases). CDR1 and CDR2 from the germline V gene are SNHLY and FYNNEI. This CDR3 is built from 13 residues. Trimming stripped 8 bases from V and 1 base from J, with 10 bases between. The CDR3 DNA follows: TGTGCCAGCCCTGGGAGGCGCACAGATACGCAGTATTTT. It codes for CASPGRRTDTQYF.

This chain uses TRBV27 with TRBJ1-2; 8 bases match TRBD1. The germline V gene encodes CDR1 MNHEY and CDR2 SMNVEV (reference sequence). V lost 3 bases to trimming and J lost 5 bases; unmatched junction nucleotides: 8. The CDR3 covers 15 residues. The CDR3 bases are TGTGCCAGCAGTTTTAGCGCAGGGGGCAGTTATGGCTACACCTTC. It is translated as CASSFSAGGSYGYTF.

This rearrangement joins TRBV5-4 to TRBJ1-2; 7 bases match TRBD1. The CDR3 runs 16 residues. After removal of 2 bases from V and 2 bases from J, the junction contained 9 bases not matched to a gene. From germline, CDR1 is SGHNT and CDR2 YYREEE (reference sequence). The CDR3 is CASSLGRQGANYGYTF. CDR3 in DNA: TGTGCCAGCAGCTTAGGCCGACAGGGCGCCAACTATGGCTACACCTTC.

This chain links TRBV5-6 with TRBJ1-2; 8 nucleotides align to TRBD1. Germline V gene sequence: CDR1 SGHDT, CDR2 YYEEEE. The CDR3 covers 15 residues. V lost 5 bases and J lost 0; bases outside the gene matches: 6. The CDR3 is CASSFGQGANYGYTF. The CDR3 DNA reads as TGTGCCAGCAGTTTTGGACAGGGAGCTAACTATGGCTACACCTTC.

This clone was seen once. J is TRBJ2-1 and V is TRBV19; 11 bases are shared with TRBD2. The V segment lost 9 bases and the J segment 5 bases; nucleotides outside the gene matches: 3. Germline CDR1 LNHDA, CDR2 SQIVND (reference sequence). This CDR3 region has 13 residues. The CDR3 nucleotides are TGTGCCAGCCTAGCGGGAGGCCACAATGAGCAGTTCTTC. It specifies CASLAGGHNEQFF.